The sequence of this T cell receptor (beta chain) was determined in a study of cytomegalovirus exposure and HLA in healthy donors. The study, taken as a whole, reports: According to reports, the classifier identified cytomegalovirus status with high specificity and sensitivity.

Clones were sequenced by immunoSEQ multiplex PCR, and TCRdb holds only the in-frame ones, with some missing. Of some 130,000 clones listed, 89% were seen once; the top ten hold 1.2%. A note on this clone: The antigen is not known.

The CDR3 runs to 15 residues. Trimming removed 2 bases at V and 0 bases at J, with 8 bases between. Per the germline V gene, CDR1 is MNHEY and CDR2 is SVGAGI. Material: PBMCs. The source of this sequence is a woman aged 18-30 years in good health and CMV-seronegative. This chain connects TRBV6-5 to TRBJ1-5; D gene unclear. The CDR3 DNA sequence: TGTGCCAGCAGTTACGGGAGGGATAGCAATCAGCCCCAGCATTTT. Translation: CASSYGRDSNQPQHF.